These 26 T cell receptor beta chains were all obtained from the same sample, sequenced in a study of blood T cell repertoires in COVID-19 (dated by TCRdb to the early 2020s). Preparation of the library involved the immunoSEQ multiplex PCR assay. Not all clones reach the TCRdb copy of this immuneACCESS table, which keeps in-frame sequences only. Checked studies attribute under half of the gap to unresolved V genes and leave the rest unexplained. A total of around 180,000 clones appear in this sample, 65% to 90% of them only once. The ten largest account for about 1.5% of the sample. The specimen sequenced was peripheral blood. The receptors come from a human donor in a cohort sampled during active COVID-19.

This clone was detected only once. The chain has TRBV7-2 and TRBJ2-3; tentatively, D is TRBD2 (5 bases). This CDR3 region has 14 residues. Trimming stripped 5 bases from V and 4 bases from J, with 13 bases between. Germline assignment: CDR1 SGHTA and CDR2 FQGNSA. The CDR3 nucleotides read TGTGCCAGCAGCAACCGGGATCCGGCAGATACGCAGTATTTT. Translating it yields CASSNRDPADTQYF. Using reference TRBV7-2 and TRBJ2-3 for the parts outside the CDR3, the full variable domain is GAGVSQSPSNKVTEKGKDVELRCDPISGHTALYWYRQSLGQGLEFLIYFQGNSAPDKSGLPSDRFSAERTGGSVSTLTIQRTQQEDSAVYLCASSNRDPADTQYFGPGTRLTVL.

The chain uses TRBV28 and TRBJ2-1; 8 positions match TRBD2. Trimming cost V 2 bases and J 0 bases; bases outside gene matches: 15. This CDR3 contains 20 residues. Germline V gives CDR1 MDHEN, CDR2 SYDVKM. CDR3 nucleotides: TGTGCCAGCAGTTTACGCGGCGTGCGGCGGGAGGCAGCCTCCTACAATGAGCAGTTCTTC. Protein product: CASSLRGVRREAASYNEQFF.

The chain uses TRBV15 and TRBJ1-5; D unclear. The ends were cut back, 5 bases at V and 2 bases at J, with 16 bases in the middle. CDR1 is LNHNV, CDR2 YYDKDF, per germline (reference sequence). The length of the CDR3 is 16 residues. The CDR3 is CATSGTRVVGNQPQHF. The CDR3 region has the DNA TGTGCCACCAGCGGAACCCGGGTGGTGGGCAATCAGCCCCAGCATTTT. Complete variable domain (other parts from reference TRBV15 and TRBJ1-5): DAMVIQNPRYQVTQFGKPVTLSCSQTLNHNVMYWYQQKSSQAPKLLFHYYDKDFNNEADTPDNFQSRRPNTSFCFLDIRSPGLGDTAMYLCATSGTRVVGNQPQHFGDGTRLSIL.

This chain uses TRBV13 with TRBJ2-5; D possibly corresponds to TRBD1 (6 bases). The CDR3 has 15 residues. CDR1 and CDR2 (germline): PRHDT, FYEKMQ (reference sequence). Trimming removed 2 bases from V and 1 base from J, with 11 bases in between. The CDR3 nucleotides read TGTGCCAGCAGCTTAACCTCGACAGGCCAAGAGACCCAGTACTTC. Translation: CASSLTSTGQETQYF.

The chain joins TRBV29-1 to TRBJ1-1; 7 nucleotides match TRBD1. Trimming removed 6 bases from V and 3 bases from J; junction bases left unmatched: 10. Germline V gene data show CDR1 as SQVTM and CDR2 as ANQGSEA. This CDR3 contains 14 residues. The CDR3 DNA sequence: TGCAGCGTCAAGTTCGGACAGGAATACACTGAAGCTTTCTTT. Amino acids: CSVKFGQEYTEAFF.

The V call is TRBV6-6, the J call TRBJ2-5; maybe TRBD2 (6 bases). Per germline, CDR1 MNHNY and CDR2 SVGAGI (reference sequence). This CDR3 is built from 14 residues. The V end was cut by 5 bases, the J end by 5 bases, with 15 bases between. The DNA for the CDR3 is TGTGCCAGCAGTACCCCACGGGGGAGCGAGACCCAGTACTTC. It specifies CASSTPRGSETQYF.

The V call is TRBV18, the J call TRBJ2-1; TRBD2 matches at 15 bases. The germline CDR1 and CDR2 sequences are KGHSH and LQKENI. The CDR3 runs 16 residues. V was clipped by 4 bases and J by 9 bases; unmatched bases: 7. The CDR3 region is CASSRPGLAGGTEQFF. In DNA, the CDR3 is TGTGCCAGCTCACGCCCAGGACTAGCGGGAGGGACTGAGCAGTTCTTC.

The V and J genes are TRBV6-5 and TRBJ1-2; 8 positions agree with TRBD1. V lost 6 bases, J lost 0 bases, and 3 bases stayed unmatched. This CDR3 has 14 residues. Germline assignment: CDR1 MNHEY and CDR2 SVGAGI. The CDR3 region has the DNA TGTGCCAGCAGGGGGACAGGTTCTAACTATGGCTACACCTTC. Protein sequence: CASRGTGSNYGYTF.

The chain combines TRBV14 with TRBJ2-3; 13 bases are a match to TRBD2. This CDR3 contains 19 residues. Trimming at V came to 0 bases and at J to 5 bases, leaving 11 bases not matched to a gene. Germline CDR1 is SGHDN and CDR2 is FVKESK. CDR3 protein: CASSQDWRGLAGEKDTQYF. CDR3 in DNA: TGTGCCAGCAGCCAAGATTGGCGAGGACTAGCGGGAGAGAAAGATACGCAGTATTTT.

This sequence joins TRBV6-5 and TRBJ1-2, with TRBD1 matching over 7 bases. This CDR3 has 13 residues. Germline V gives CDR1 MNHEY, CDR2 SVGAGI. The trim removed 6 bases at V and 5 bases at J, leaving 6 bases unmatched. As DNA, the CDR3 is TGTGCCAGCAGACTCGGGACAGATTATGGCTACACCTTC. This translates into CASRLGTDYGYTF.

The chain uses TRBV5-1 and TRBJ2-5; unclear D gene. There are 12 residues in the CDR3. The germline CDR1 and CDR2 sequences are SGHRS and YFSETQ. Trimming stripped 4 bases from V and 5 bases from J, with 9 bases between. The CDR3, as DNA: TGCGCCAGCAGCCGCTCCCAGGAGACCCAGTACTTC. It translates to CASSRSQETQYF.

V usage is TRBV9 and J usage is TRBJ1-6, with a weak D call TRBD1 (6 bases). This CDR3 contains 15 residues. Between the trimmed V and J ends, which lost 0 bases and 9 bases, there was a span of 13 bases. The germline CDR1 and CDR2 sequences are SGDLS and YYNGEE. The chain's CDR3 is CASSVGQGQVSPLHF. The CDR3 DNA reads as TGTGCCAGCAGCGTAGGCCAGGGGCAGGTTTCACCCCTCCACTTT.

This chain links TRBV6-5 with TRBJ2-7, with 10 bases identical to TRBD1. CDR3 length: 14 amino acids. V shed 4 bases, J shed 5 bases, and the junction held 5 bases outside the gene matches. CDR1 is MNHEY and CDR2 is SVGAGI in the germline V gene. CDR3 coding DNA: TGTGCCAGCAGTTTAGACAGGGGGCGCAACGAGCAGTACTTC. Amino acid sequence: CASSLDRGRNEQYF.

The rearrangement uses TRBV19 and TRBJ2-5; 11 nucleotides match TRBD1. The J segment lost 5 bases and the V segment lost 6 bases, leaving 5 bases of the junction unmatched. This CDR3 spans 14 amino acids. Germline V gene sequence: CDR1 LNHDA, CDR2 SQIVND (reference sequence). Here the CDR3 reads CASRDRGRGETQYF. The DNA for the CDR3 is TGTGCCAGTAGGGACAGGGGGCGAGGGGAGACCCAGTACTTC.

The chain links TRBV18 to TRBJ2-7; 9 bases fit TRBD1. CDR3 length equals 14 residues. V was pared by 3 bases and J by 5 bases, with 5 bases of the junction left unmatched. The V gene's germline CDR1 is KGHSH and CDR2 LQKENI. The CDR3 spells CASSPGQGGHEQYF. CDR3 in DNA: TGTGCCAGCTCACCGGGACAGGGTGGCCACGAGCAGTACTTC.

CDR3 in DNA: TGTGCCAGCAGTTTTTTCCAGGGGGCTAGGTACGAGCAGTACTTC. Translated: CASSFFQGARYEQYF. This chain connects TRBV28 to TRBJ2-7; 8 nucleotides match TRBD1. The CDR3 consists of 15 residues. Germline CDR1 is MDHEN and CDR2 is SYDVKM. The trim removed 3 bases at V and 4 bases at J, leaving 8 bases unmatched. The entire variable domain, with the rest obtained from reference TRBV28 and TRBJ2-7, is as follows: DVKVTQSSRYLVKRTGEKVFLECVQDMDHENMFWYRQDPGLGLRLIYFSYDVKMKEKGDIPEGYSVSREKKERFSLILESASTNQTSMYLCASSFFQGARYEQYFGPGTRLTVT.

The chain employs TRBV6-5 and TRBJ1-6; the D is unclear. Trimming removed 7 bases from V and 0 bases from J, with 10 bases in between. The CDR3 is made up of 15 amino acids. Germline CDR1 is MNHEY and CDR2 is SVGAGI. The CDR3 region is CASTEFGSYNSPLHF. Here the CDR3 DNA reads TGTGCCAGCACCGAGTTCGGCTCCTATAATTCACCCCTCCACTTT.

This rearrangement joins TRBV27 to TRBJ1-1, with 9 bases lining up with TRBD1. In germline, CDR1 is MNHEY, CDR2 SMNVEV (reference sequence). J lost 5 bases, V lost 2 bases, and 6 bases had no gene match. CDR3 size: 15 residues. The CDR3 DNA is TGTGCCAGCAGTTTACGGGGACAGGGTTGGACTGAAGCTTTCTTT. Its protein product is CASSLRGQGWTEAFF.

This clone was seen a few times. The chain recombines TRBV19 with TRBJ2-7, with 8 nucleotides matching TRBD1. Germline V gene data show CDR1 as LNHDA and CDR2 as SQIVND (reference sequence). The CDR3 is made up of 15 amino acids. J lost 0 bases, V lost 5 bases, and 6 bases had no gene match. The CDR3: CASSWGQAASYEQYF. In nucleotides, the CDR3 is TGTGCCAGTAGTTGGGGACAGGCGGCCTCCTACGAGCAGTACTTC.

This clone was observed once. The chain recombines TRBV28 with TRBJ2-5; TRBD2 matches at 8 bases. This CDR3 comprises 15 residues. The germline gives CDR1 MDHEN, CDR2 SYDVKM. V lost 6 bases and J lost 4; bases outside the gene matches: 10. This chain's CDR3 is CASSQDGLALETQYF. The CDR3 nucleotides are TGTGCCAGCAGCCAGGATGGACTAGCCCTAGAGACCCAGTACTTC.

The gene calls are TRBV4-2 and TRBJ2-2; TRBD2 aligns across 11 bases. Trimming took 4 bases from V and 4 from J; bases not matched to a gene: 8. The length of the CDR3 is 17 residues. Germline CDR1 is LGHNA and CDR2 is YNFKEQ. CDR3 DNA sequence: TGTGCCAGCAGCCCACTTAGCGGGGGGGGAATCACCGGGGAGCTGTTTTTT. The encoded protein is CASSPLSGGGITGELFF.

The chain links TRBV5-6 to TRBJ2-7; D perhaps matches TRBD2 (6 bases). Trimming left V 0 bases short and J 2 bases short, with 12 bases between. The germline V gene has CDR1 SGHDT and CDR2 YYEEEE. This CDR3 region has 15 residues. The CDR3 region is CASSLAPTGAYEQYF. The CDR3 DNA sequence: TGTGCCAGCAGCTTGGCCCCGACGGGAGCCTACGAGCAGTACTTC. Full variable domain (rest looked up from reference TRBV5-6 and TRBJ2-7): DAGVTQSPTHLIKTRGQQVTLRCSPKSGHDTVSWYQQALGQGPQFIFQYYEEEERQRGNFPDRFSGHQFPNYSSELNVNALLLGDSALYLCASSLAPTGAYEQYFGPGTRLTVT.

The chain joins TRBV27 to TRBJ2-6, with a tentative D call TRBD1 (5 bases). The length of the CDR3 is 15 residues. Trimming took 3 bases from V and 4 from J, leaving 10 bases between them. Germline assignment: CDR1 MNHEY and CDR2 SMNVEV (reference sequence). The CDR3 sequence: CASSFWQGGANVLTF. The CDR3 nucleotides are TGTGCCAGCAGTTTTTGGCAGGGAGGGGCCAACGTCCTGACTTTC.

The J gene is TRBJ1-4, the V gene TRBV29-1; 7 nucleotides line up with TRBD1. This CDR3 region has 13 residues. V trimming: 7 bases; J trimming: 6 bases; junction bases outside the gene matches: 8. Germline V CDR1 and CDR2: SQVTM, ANQGSEA. CDR3 region: CSAEGQGDEKLFF. DNA of the CDR3: TGCAGCGCCGAGGGTCAGGGGGATGAAAAACTGTTTTTT.

This clone was observed a handful of times. J is TRBJ2-7 and V is TRBV19; D not resolved. Germline CDR1 and CDR2: LNHDA and SQIVND (reference sequence). This CDR3 has 12 amino acids. V shed 4 bases and J shed 2 bases, with 6 bases lying between them. CDR3: CASSSATYEQYF. The CDR3 DNA reads TGTGCCAGTAGTAGTGCTACCTACGAGCAGTACTTC.

The rearrangement links TRBV18 to TRBJ2-3; 10 nucleotides agree with TRBD2. Germline CDR1 is KGHSH and CDR2 is LQKENI. The ends lost 4 bases at V and 2 bases at J; junction bases unmatched: 6. CDR3 size: 16 residues. The CDR3 nucleotides read TGTGCCAGCTCACACCCGAGCGGGAGGGTCACAGATACGCAGTATTTT. Amino acid sequence: CASSHPSGRVTDTQYF.